The text below deals with one T cell receptor beta chain. Its antigen is not known. Libraries were prepared by immunoSEQ multiplex PCR; TCRdb keeps only in-frame clonotypes and omits some of them. The table has some 150,000 clones, about 94% seen once. The data were obtained in a study of T cell responses to AZD1222 COVID-19 vaccine. Study-level information: Second doses at about 4 or about 12 weeks were pooled.

Germline values: CDR1 SGHVS, CDR2 FQNEAQ. CDR3 length equals 13 residues. Germline trimming cut 3 bases from V and 6 bases from J; bases unmatched to any gene: 2. General observations from the study: The reported proportion of spike-specific TCRs targeting unmutated variant regions was nearly half. Baseline seropositivity characterized only a handful of AZD1222 recipients.

This rearrangement joins TRBV7-8 to TRBJ2-3; TRBD1 aligns across 8 bases. This TCR was sampled from an adult in good health. Sequenced here: peripheral blood, sampled on day 0 of AZD1222 vaccination. CDR3 loop: CASSLYRGDTQYF. The CDR3 nucleotides read TGTGCCAGCAGCTTGTACAGGGGGGATACGCAGTATTTT.